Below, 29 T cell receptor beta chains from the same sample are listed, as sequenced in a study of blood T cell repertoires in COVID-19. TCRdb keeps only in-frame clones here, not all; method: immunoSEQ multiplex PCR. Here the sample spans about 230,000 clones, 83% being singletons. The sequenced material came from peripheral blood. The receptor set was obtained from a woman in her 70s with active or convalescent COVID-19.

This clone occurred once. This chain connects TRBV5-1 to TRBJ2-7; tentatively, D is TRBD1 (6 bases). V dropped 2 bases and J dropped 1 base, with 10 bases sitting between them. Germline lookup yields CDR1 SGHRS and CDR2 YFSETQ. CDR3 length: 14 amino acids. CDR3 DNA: TGCGCCAGCAGCTTACAGGGAGTGTCCTACGAGCAGTACTTC. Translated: CASSLQGVSYEQYF. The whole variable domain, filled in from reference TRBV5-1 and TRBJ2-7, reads KAGVTQTPRYLIKTRGQQVTLSCSPISGHRSVSWYQQTPGQGLQFLFEYFSETQRNKGNFPGRFSGRQFSNSRSEMNVSTLELGDSALYLCASSLQGVSYEQYFGPGTRLTVT.

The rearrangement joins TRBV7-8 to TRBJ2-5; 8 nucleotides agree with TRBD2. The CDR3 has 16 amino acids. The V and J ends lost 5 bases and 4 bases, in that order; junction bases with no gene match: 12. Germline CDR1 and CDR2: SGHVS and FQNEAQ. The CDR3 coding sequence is TGTGCCAGCAGCCCCACCGGGGGGGGAAGTGGAGAGACCCAGTACTTC. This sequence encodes CASSPTGGGSGETQYF.

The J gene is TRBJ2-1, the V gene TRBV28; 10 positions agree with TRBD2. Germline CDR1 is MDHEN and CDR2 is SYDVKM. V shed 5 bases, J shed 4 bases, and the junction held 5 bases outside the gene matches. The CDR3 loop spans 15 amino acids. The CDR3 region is CASSPTSGNYNEQFF. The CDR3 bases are TGTGCCAGCAGTCCTACTAGCGGGAATTACAATGAGCAGTTCTTC.

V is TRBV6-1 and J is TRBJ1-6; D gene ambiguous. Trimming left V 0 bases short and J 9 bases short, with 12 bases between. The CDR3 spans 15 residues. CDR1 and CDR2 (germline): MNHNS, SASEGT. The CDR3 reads CASSEAGPGSSPLHF. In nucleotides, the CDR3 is TGTGCCAGCAGTGAAGCGGGCCCGGGGAGTTCACCCCTCCACTTT.

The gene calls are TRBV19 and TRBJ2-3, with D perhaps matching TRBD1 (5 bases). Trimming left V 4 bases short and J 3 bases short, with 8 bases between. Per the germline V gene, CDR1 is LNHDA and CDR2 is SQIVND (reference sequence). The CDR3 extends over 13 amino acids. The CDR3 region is CASSTQGTDTQYF. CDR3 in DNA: TGTGCCAGTAGTACCCAGGGAACAGATACGCAGTATTTT.

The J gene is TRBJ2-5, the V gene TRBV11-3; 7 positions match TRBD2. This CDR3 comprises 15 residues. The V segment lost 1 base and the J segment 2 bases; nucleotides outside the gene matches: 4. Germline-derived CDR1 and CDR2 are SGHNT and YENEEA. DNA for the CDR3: TGTGCCAGCAGCTTAGCCGGCGGGGGTCAAGAGACCCAGTACTTC. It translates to CASSLAGGGQETQYF.

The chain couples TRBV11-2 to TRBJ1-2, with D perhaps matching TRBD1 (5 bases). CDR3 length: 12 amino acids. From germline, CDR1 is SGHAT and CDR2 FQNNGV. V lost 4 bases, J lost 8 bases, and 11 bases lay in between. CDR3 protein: CASSSGGLGYTF. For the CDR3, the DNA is TGTGCCAGCAGCTCGGGGGGATTGGGCTACACCTTC.

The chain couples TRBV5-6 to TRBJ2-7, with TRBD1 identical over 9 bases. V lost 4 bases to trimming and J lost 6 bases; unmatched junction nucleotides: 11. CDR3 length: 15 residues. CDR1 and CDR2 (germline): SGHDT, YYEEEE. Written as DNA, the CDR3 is TGTGCCAGCAGCCAGGGGGACAGGGAGTTTCGCGAGCAGTACTTC. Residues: CASSQGDREFREQYF.

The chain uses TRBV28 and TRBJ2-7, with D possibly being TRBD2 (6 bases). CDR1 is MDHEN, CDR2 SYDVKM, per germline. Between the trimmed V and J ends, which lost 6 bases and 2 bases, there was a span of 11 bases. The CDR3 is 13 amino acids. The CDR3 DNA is TGTGCCAGCAGCCCCGGGGGAGCCTACGAGCAGTACTTC. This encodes CASSPGGAYEQYF.

The CDR3 loop is CASSSGTFTGELFF. The CDR3 DNA follows: TGCGCCAGCAGTAGCGGGACCTTCACCGGGGAGCTGTTTTTT. The V call is TRBV5-1, the J call TRBJ2-2; 8 nucleotides align to TRBD2. The V and J ends lost 5 bases and 4 bases, in that order; junction bases with no gene match: 4. Germline lookup yields CDR1 SGHRS and CDR2 YFSETQ. The CDR3 has 14 residues.

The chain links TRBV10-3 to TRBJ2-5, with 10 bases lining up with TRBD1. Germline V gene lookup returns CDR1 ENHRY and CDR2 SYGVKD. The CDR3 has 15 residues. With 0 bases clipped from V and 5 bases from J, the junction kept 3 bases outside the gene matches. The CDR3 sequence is CAISESTGGGETQYF. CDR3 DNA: TGTGCCATCAGTGAGTCGACAGGGGGCGGCGAGACCCAGTACTTC.

DNA for the CDR3: TGTGCCAGCAGCCCGGAGGAACTAGGGGGCCAGCCCCAGCATTTT. Its protein is CASSPEELGGQPQHF. The gene calls are TRBV6-6 and TRBJ1-5; 7 nucleotides align to TRBD1. J was trimmed by 7 bases and V by 6 bases; bases with no gene match: 12. In germline, CDR1 is MNHNY, CDR2 SVGAGI (reference sequence). The CDR3 totals 15 residues.

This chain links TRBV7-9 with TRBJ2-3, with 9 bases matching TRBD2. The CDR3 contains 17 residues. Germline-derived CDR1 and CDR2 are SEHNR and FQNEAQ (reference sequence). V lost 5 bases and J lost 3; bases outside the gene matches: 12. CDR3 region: CASSQLAGRLETDTQYF. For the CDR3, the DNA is TGTGCCAGCAGCCAACTAGCGGGTCGACTTGAAACAGATACGCAGTATTTT.

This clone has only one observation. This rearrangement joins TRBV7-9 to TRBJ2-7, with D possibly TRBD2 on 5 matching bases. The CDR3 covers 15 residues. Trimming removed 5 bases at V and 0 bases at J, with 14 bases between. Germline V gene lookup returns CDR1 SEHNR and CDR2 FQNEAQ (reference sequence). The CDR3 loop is CASSPTRFLSYEQYF. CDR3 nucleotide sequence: TGTGCCAGCAGCCCAACTAGGTTCCTCTCCTACGAGCAGTACTTC.

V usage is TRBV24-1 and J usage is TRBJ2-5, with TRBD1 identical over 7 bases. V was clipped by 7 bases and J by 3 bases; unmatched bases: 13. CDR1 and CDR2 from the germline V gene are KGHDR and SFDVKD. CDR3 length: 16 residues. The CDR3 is CATSGVGTETKETQYF. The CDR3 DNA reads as TGTGCCACCAGCGGGGTGGGGACAGAAACAAAAGAGACCCAGTACTTC.

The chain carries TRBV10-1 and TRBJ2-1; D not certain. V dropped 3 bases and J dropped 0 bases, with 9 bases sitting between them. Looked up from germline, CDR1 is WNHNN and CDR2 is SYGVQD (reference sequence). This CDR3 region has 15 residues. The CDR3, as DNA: TGCGCCAGCAGTGATCCCGCGGCCTCCTACAATGAGCAGTTCTTC. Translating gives CASSDPAASYNEQFF.

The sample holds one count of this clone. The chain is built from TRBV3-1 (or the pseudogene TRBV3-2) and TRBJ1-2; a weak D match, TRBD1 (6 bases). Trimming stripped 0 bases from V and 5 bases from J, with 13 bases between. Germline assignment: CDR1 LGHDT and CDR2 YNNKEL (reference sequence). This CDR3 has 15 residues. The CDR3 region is CASSQDAGAPYGYTF. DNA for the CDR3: TGTGCCAGCAGCCAAGACGCAGGGGCGCCGTATGGCTACACCTTC.

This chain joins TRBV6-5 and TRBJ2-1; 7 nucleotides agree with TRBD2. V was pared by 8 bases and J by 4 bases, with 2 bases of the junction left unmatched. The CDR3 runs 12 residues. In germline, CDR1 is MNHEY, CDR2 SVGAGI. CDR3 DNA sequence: TGTGCCAGCGGGGGAGGGTACAATGAGCAGTTCTTC. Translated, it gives CASGGGYNEQFF.

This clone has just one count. The CDR3 DNA reads TGTGCCAGCAGCCCGGGACAGGGGGCATACACCTTC. Amino acid sequence: CASSPGQGAYTF. The genes are TRBV7-3 and TRBJ1-2, with TRBD1 matching over 12 bases. CDR3 length: 12 amino acids. The junction had 3 bases not matched to a gene; V was cut back by 5 bases and J by 11 bases. Germline values: CDR1 SGHTA, CDR2 FQGTGA.

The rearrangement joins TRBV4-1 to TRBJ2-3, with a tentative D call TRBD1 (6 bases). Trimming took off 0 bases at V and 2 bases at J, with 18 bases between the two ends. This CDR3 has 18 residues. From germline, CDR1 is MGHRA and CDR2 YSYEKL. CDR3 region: CASSQDAPGQSLTDTQYF. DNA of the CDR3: TGCGCCAGCAGCCAAGATGCTCCGGGACAATCACTCACAGATACGCAGTATTTT.

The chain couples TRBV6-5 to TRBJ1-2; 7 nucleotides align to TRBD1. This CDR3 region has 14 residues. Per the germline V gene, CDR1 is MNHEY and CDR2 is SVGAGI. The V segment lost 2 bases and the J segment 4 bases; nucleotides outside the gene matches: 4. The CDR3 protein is CASSYADRVYGYTF. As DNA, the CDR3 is TGTGCCAGCAGTTACGCCGACAGGGTCTATGGCTACACCTTC.

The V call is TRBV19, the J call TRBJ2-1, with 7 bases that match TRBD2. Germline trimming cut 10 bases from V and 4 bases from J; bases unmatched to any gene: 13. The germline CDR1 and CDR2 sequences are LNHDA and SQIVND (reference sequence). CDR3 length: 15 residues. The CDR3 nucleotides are TGTGCCACCTCGCTCTGGGGAGGGCTTTACAATGAGCAGTTCTTC. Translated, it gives CATSLWGGLYNEQFF.

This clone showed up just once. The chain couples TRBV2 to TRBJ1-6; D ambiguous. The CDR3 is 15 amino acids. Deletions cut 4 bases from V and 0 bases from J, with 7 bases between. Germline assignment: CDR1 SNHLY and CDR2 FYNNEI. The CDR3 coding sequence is TGTGCCAGCAGTGGAACGGGCTCCTATAATTCACCCCTCCACTTT. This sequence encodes CASSGTGSYNSPLHF. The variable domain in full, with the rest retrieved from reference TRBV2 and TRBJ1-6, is EPEVTQTPSHQVTQMGQEVILRCVPISNHLYFYWYRQILGQKVEFLVSFYNNEISEKSEIFDDQFSVERPDGSNFTLKIRSTKLEDSAMYFCASSGTGSYNSPLHFGNGTRLTVT.

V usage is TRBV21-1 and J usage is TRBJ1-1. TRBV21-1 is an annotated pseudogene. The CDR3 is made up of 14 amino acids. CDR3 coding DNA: TGTGCCAGCAGCAATGAGGTTGTGAACACTGAAGCTTTCTTT. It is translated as CASSNEVVNTEAFF.

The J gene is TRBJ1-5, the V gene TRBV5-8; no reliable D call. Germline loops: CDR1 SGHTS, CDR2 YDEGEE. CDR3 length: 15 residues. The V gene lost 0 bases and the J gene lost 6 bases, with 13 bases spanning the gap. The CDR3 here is CASSLGWRTGQPQHF. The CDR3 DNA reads TGTGCCAGCAGCTTGGGGTGGAGGACCGGTCAGCCCCAGCATTTT. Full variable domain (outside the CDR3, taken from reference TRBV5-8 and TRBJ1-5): EAGVTQSPTHLIKTRGQQATLRCSPISGHTSVYWYQQALGLGLQFLLWYDEGEERNRGNFPPRFSGRQFPNYSSELNVNALELEDSALYLCASSLGWRTGQPQHFGDGTRLSIL.

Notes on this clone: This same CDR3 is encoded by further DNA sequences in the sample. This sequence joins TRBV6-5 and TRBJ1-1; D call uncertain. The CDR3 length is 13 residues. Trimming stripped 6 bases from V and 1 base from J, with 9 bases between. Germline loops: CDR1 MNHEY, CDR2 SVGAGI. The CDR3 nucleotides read TGTGCCAGCAGCCCAACGGGGAACACTGAAGCTTTCTTT. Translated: CASSPTGNTEAFF.

The CDR3, as DNA: TGTGCCAGCACCCCAGGGAGGGGCGCTTTCTTT. Protein: CASTPGRGAFF. The rearrangement joins TRBV12-3 or TRBV12-4 to TRBJ1-1; D perhaps matches TRBD1 (5 bases). Trimming left V 7 bases short and J 11 bases short, with 14 bases between. This CDR3 is 11 amino acids long.

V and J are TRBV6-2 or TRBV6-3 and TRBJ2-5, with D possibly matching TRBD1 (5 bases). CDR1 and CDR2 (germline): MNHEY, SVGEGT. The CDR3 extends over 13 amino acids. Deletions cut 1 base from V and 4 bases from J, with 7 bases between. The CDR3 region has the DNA TGTGCCAGCAGTTACTGGGGCCCAGAGACCCAGTACTTC. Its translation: CASSYWGPETQYF.

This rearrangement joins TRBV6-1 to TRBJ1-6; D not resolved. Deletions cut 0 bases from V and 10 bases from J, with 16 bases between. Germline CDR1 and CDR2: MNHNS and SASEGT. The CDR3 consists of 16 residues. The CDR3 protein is CASSEAVARPGSPLHF. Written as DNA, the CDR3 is TGTGCCAGCAGTGAAGCGGTCGCCCGGCCCGGGTCACCCCTCCACTTT.